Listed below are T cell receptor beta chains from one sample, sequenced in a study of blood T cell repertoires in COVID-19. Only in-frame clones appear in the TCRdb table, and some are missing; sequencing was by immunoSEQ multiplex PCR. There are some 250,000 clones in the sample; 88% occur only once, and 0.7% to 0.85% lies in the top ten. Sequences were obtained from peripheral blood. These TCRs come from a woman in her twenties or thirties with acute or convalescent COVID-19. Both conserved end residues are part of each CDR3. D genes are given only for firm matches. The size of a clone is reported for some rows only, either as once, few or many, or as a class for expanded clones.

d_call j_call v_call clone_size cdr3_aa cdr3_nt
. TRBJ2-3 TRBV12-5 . CASGLALLVPDTQYF TGTGCTAGTGGTTTGGCCCTCCTAGTTCCAGATACGCAGTATTTT
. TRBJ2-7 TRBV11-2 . CASSQAGWYEQYF TGTGCCAGCAGCCAGGCCGGATGGTACGAGCAGTACTTC
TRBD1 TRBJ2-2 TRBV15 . CATSRDLVRAGGTGELFF TGTGCCACCAGCAGAGATTTAGTGAGGGCAGGGGGCACCGGGGAGCTGTTTTTT
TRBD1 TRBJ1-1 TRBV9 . CASSVAGTGFGTEAFF TGTGCCAGCAGCGTAGCCGGGACAGGGTTTGGCACTGAAGCTTTCTTT
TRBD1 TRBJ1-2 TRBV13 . CASSDGTGQGKGYTF TGTGCCAGCAGCGATGGAACGGGACAGGGGAAGGGCTACACCTTC
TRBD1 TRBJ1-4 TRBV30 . CACLRDSKNEKLFF TGTGCCTGTCTCCGGGACAGCAAAAATGAAAAACTGTTTTTT
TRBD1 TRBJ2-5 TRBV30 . CAWRAWDREQETQYF TGTGCCTGGAGAGCGTGGGACAGGGAGCAAGAGACCCAGTACTTC
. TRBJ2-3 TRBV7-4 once CASSGRDTTDTQYF TGTGCCAGCAGCGGCCGAGACACAACAGATACGCAGTATTTT
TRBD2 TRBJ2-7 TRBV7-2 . CASSLAAGGNEQYF TGTGCCAGCAGCTTAGCGGCGGGAGGAAACGAGCAGTACTTC
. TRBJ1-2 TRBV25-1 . CASSDPDGYTF TGTGCCAGCAGTGATCCTGATGGCTACACCTTC
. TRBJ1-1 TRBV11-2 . CASSTPQGPGTEAFF TGTGCCAGCAGCACACCCCAGGGGCCGGGCACTGAAGCTTTCTTT
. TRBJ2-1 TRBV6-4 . CASSDSTTDEQFF TGTGCCAGCAGTGACTCGACTACGGATGAGCAGTTCTTC
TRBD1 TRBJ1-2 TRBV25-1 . CASRPPGQGYGYTF TGTGCCAGCAGACCTCCGGGACAGGGCTATGGCTACACCTTC
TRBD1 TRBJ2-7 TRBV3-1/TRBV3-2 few CASSLTGVPYEQYF TGTGCCAGCAGCCTAACAGGGGTCCCCTACGAGCAGTACTTC
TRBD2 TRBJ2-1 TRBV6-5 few CASSYFGTSQHNEQFF TGTGCCAGCAGTTACTTCGGGACTAGTCAGCACAATGAGCAGTTCTTC
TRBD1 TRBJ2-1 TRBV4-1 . CASSQDEDREVYEQFF TGCGCCAGCAGCCAAGATGAGGACAGGGAGGTTTATGAGCAGTTCTTC
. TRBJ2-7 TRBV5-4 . CASSRGLQTPDYEQYF TGTGCCAGCAGCCGAGGACTCCAAACGCCCGATTACGAGCAGTACTTC
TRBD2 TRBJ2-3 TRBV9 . CASSVTSGTDTQYF TGTGCCAGCAGCGTTACTAGCGGCACAGATACGCAGTATTTT
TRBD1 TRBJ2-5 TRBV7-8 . CASIPNTGEETQYF TGTGCCAGCATCCCCAATACAGGGGAGGAGACCCAGTACTTC
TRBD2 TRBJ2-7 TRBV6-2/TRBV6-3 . CASSYGLAGVAYEQYF TGTGCCAGCAGTTACGGGCTAGCGGGAGTAGCCTACGAGCAGTACTTC
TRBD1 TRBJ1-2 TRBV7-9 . CASSLEWDRASYFF TGTGCCAGCAGCTTAGAATGGGACAGGGCATCGTACTTTTTC
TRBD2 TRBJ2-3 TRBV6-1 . CASSKIAGSGDTQYF TGTGCCAGCAGTAAAATAGCGGGGTCTGGAGATACGCAGTATTTT
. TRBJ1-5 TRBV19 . CASTATGNNQPQHF TGTGCCAGTACCGCAACCGGGAACAATCAGCCCCAGCATTTT
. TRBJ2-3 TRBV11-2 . CASSLDSGSRGTDTQYF TGTGCCAGCAGCTTAGATTCAGGCAGCCGTGGCACAGATACGCAGTATTTT
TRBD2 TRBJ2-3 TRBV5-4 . CASSRLAGLSTDTQYF TGTGCCAGCAGCCGTCTAGCGGGACTAAGCACAGATACGCAGTATTTT
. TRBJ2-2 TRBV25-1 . CASSVDWRGGELFF TGTGCCAGCAGTGTGGACTGGAGGGGCGGGGAGCTGTTTTTT
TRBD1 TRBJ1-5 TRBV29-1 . CSVSGGQGNQPQHF TGCAGCGTGTCTGGGGGACAGGGCAATCAGCCCCAGCATTTT
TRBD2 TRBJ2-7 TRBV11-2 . CASSIGSGGGVSSYEQYF TGTGCCAGCAGCATCGGTTCGGGAGGAGGGGTCAGCTCCTACGAGCAGTACTTC
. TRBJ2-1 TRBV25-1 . CASSELSGNEQFF TGTGCCAGCAGTGAGTTGAGCGGCAATGAGCAGTTCTTC
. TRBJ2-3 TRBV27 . CASSLWGGPNTDTQYF TGTGCCAGCAGCCTCTGGGGGGGGCCCAACACAGATACGCAGTATTTT
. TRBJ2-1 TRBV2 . CASSGLGGEQFF TGTGCCAGCAGTGGCCTTGGAGGTGAGCAGTTCTTC
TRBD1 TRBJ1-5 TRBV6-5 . CASSRTGRGQPQHF TGTGCCAGCAGTCGGACAGGGAGGGGTCAGCCCCAGCATTTT
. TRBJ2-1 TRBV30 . CAWSVYRGLYNEQFF TGTGCCTGGAGTGTATACAGGGGACTCTACAATGAGCAGTTCTTC
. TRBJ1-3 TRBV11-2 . CASSLQGFGGNTIYF TGTGCCAGCAGCTTACAGGGGTTCGGTGGAAACACCATATATTTT
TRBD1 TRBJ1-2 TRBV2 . CASQQGSRGGYTF TGTGCCAGCCAACAGGGGTCTAGGGGAGGCTACACCTTC
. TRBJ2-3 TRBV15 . CATSGVGGADTQYF TGTGCCACCAGCGGTGTCGGAGGGGCAGATACGCAGTATTTT
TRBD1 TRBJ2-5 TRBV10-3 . CAISGTGGEGETQYF TGTGCCATCAGTGGGACAGGGGGCGAAGGAGAGACCCAGTACTTC
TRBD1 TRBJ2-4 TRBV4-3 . CASSQDSWDRIHF TGCGCCAGCAGCCAAGATTCATGGGACAGGATACATTTC
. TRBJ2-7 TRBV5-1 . CASSGGLTLSYEQYF TGCGCCAGCAGCGGGGGACTCACCCTATCCTACGAGCAGTACTTC
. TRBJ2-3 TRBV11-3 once CASSEGGVDTQYF TGTGCCAGCAGCGAAGGGGGGGTAGATACGCAGTATTTT
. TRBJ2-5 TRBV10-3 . CAISESKISRDKETQYF TGTGCCATCAGTGAGTCTAAGATCTCTCGGGATAAAGAGACCCAGTACTTC
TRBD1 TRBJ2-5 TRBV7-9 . CASSPRTGLTETQYF TGTGCCAGCAGCCCTCGGACAGGGTTAACAGAGACCCAGTACTTC
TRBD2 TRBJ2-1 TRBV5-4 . CASSTQGTSGSSPRFF TGTGCCAGCAGCACGCAAGGGACTAGCGGGAGTAGTCCGAGGTTCTTC
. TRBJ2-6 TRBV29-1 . CSVVGTLSGANVLTF TGCAGCGTCGTTGGGACTCTCTCTGGGGCCAACGTCCTGACTTTC
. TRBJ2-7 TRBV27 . CASSSPRGEQYF TGTGCCAGCAGTTCCCCTCGAGGCGAGCAGTACTTC
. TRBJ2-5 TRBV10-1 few CASSESISGQETQYF TGCGCCAGCAGTGAGTCGATTAGCGGCCAAGAGACCCAGTACTTC
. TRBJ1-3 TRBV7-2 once CASSQPLIQGNTIYF TGTGCCAGCAGCCAACCCCTTATCCAGGGAAACACCATATATTTT
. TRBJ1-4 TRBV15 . CATLRSGDEKLFF TGTGCCACCCTGAGATCAGGGGATGAAAAACTGTTTTTT
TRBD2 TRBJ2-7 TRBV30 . CAWNLGLAGTYEQYF TGTGCCTGGAACCTCGGACTAGCGGGAACCTACGAGCAGTACTTC
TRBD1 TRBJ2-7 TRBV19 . CASGQGVYEQYF TGTGCCAGCGGACAGGGGGTCTACGAGCAGTACTTC